The clone carrying this T cell receptor beta chain was detected ten times or more. Its antigen is not identified. Looked up from germline, CDR1 is MNHNS and CDR2 is SASEGT. The J segment lost 3 bases and the V segment lost 6 bases, leaving 4 bases of the junction unmatched. This CDR3 spans 13 amino acids. Reasons for excluding patients were uncontrolled infection, other autoimmune disease, pregnancy or lactation. Drawn at first hyperthyroidism diagnosis, the blood sample preceded any ophthalmopathy symptoms. This entry is derived from a study of T cells in Graves' hyperthyroidism and ophthalmopathy. The CDR3 regions of TCR beta were amplified from RNA transcripts. Primed by the HTBI set, a first-round RT-PCR was run on the TCR CDR3. From the multiplex PCR reads, TCRdb called clonotypes with MiXCR, one entry per CDR3 protein. The sample has almost 600,000 distinct CDR3 sequences; about 14% are singletons.

Study-wide findings and caveats: A model of 13 V-J pairs discriminated ophthalmopathy from stable hyperthyroidism.

V is TRBV6-1 and J is TRBJ2-7, with 8 bases fitting TRBD2. The sequence was obtained from a woman aged 30 to 39 with Graves' hyperthyroidism that later progressed to Graves' ophthalmopathy. Sequenced input: blood. This CDR3 is CASSLLADYEQYF. The CDR3 DNA sequence: TGTGCCAGCAGCCTACTAGCGGACTACGAGCAGTACTTC.